This T cell receptor (beta chain) is from a study of cytomegalovirus exposure and HLA in healthy donors. Study results and caveats: The study listed 150 to 200 cytomegalovirus-associated TCR beta chains.

With regard to this clone: Its matching antigen is unknown.

PCR involved 60 Vbeta and 13 Jbeta primers. Sequenced by immunoSEQ multiplex PCR; TCRdb stores in-frame clones only, minus some. The sample contains roughly 99,000 clones, around 76% of which appear only once. Sequencing was performed on PBMCs. The source is a man aged 18 to 29 in good health and CMV-seronegative.

CDR3: CASSQDKAAGKNTGELFF. The CDR3 nucleotides are TGTGCCAGCAGCCAAGATAAGGCTGCGGGCAAGAACACCGGGGAGCTGTTTTTT. V usage is TRBV4-2 and J usage is TRBJ2-2, with D possibly being TRBD2 (5 bases). Per germline, CDR1 LGHNA and CDR2 YNFKEQ. This CDR3 contains 18 residues. With 0 bases removed from V and 1 base from J, the gap between germline ends came to 15 bases.